This T cell receptor beta chain was found in a study of blood T cells in healthy people across ages. Study-wide findings and caveats: Per-million-T-cell TCR beta diversity fell roughly linearly with age.

The authors ran a second PCR of roughly 6 to 12 cycles using a sample-barcoded 5' primer and a J-beta primer mix. TCRdb used MiXCR to reprocess the 5' RACE reads, holding one entry per CDR3 protein. This sample yields about 680,000 distinct CDR3 sequences, of which around 49% are seen a single time; around a third belongs to the top ten. Trimming pared 3 bases from V and 7 bases from J, leaving 14 bases between. The CDR3 runs to 15 residues. The germline gives CDR1 KGHDR, CDR2 SFDVKD. Comments on this clonotype: What it binds is not known.

This clonotype originated in a woman aged 55-69 years in good health. This chain connects TRBV24-1 to TRBJ2-2, with D possibly TRBD2 on 6 matching bases. Sequenced: blood. The CDR3 is CATSDPGRGGGELFF. As DNA, the CDR3 is TGTGCCACCAGTGATCCAGGGCGGGGTGGCGGGGAGCTGTTTTTT.